The next 19 T cell receptor beta chains were all read from a single sample in a study of T cell changes during pregnancy in multiple sclerosis. Assay: immunoSEQ multiplex PCR; the TCRdb copy retains only in-frame clones and omits some. Here the sample spans some 14,000 clones, 88% being singletons. Sequences were derived from CD8+ T cells from peripheral blood mononuclear cells, sampled in the first trimester of pregnancy. Source of these receptors: a female donor with multiple sclerosis, enrolled in a pregnancy study.

This chain connects TRBV13 to TRBJ1-1; a possible D gene is TRBD1 (5 bases). The CDR3 sequence is 13 residues long. Germline V gives CDR1 PRHDT, CDR2 FYEKMQ (reference sequence). V gave up 0 bases and J gave up 11 bases, with 13 bases separating them. CDR3 loop: CASSLGGSGGAFF. In nucleotides, the CDR3 is TGTGCCAGCAGCTTAGGAGGATCCGGGGGTGCTTTCTTT.

V gene TRBV15 combines with J gene TRBJ1-1, with 7 bases fitting TRBD1. J gave up 0 bases and V 2 bases, and 3 bases lay outside the gene matches. CDR3 length equals 15 residues. Germline V gene sequence: CDR1 LNHNV, CDR2 YYDKDF (reference sequence). CDR3 sequence reads: CATSRPDRVNTEAFF. The DNA for the CDR3 is TGTGCCACCAGCAGACCAGACAGGGTGAACACTGAAGCTTTCTTT.

This chain connects TRBV10-3 to TRBJ2-7; tentative D call: TRBD1 (6 bases). This CDR3 region has 13 residues. Trimming left V 3 bases short and J 3 bases short, with 9 bases between. Germline CDR1 is ENHRY and CDR2 is SYGVKD. CDR3 sequence (DNA): TGTGCCATCAGTGAAGGGACACACTACGAGCAGTACTTC. Protein product: CAISEGTHYEQYF.

This clone was recorded only once. CDR3 nucleotides: TGTGCCAGCAGTTCCTTGCACAGCCGCTCTGGGGCCAACGTCCTGACTTTC. Its protein product is CASSSLHSRSGANVLTF. J is TRBJ2-6 and V is TRBV27; D gene uncertain. The germline CDR1 and CDR2 sequences are MNHEY and SMNVEV (reference sequence). The ends were cut back, 4 bases at V and 0 bases at J, with 13 bases in the middle. The CDR3 has 17 residues.

This clone was picked up a small number of times. This rearrangement joins TRBV18 to TRBJ1-1; D may be TRBD1 (5 bases). Trimming cost V 2 bases and J 4 bases, with 14 bases left between them. Germline CDR1 and CDR2: KGHSH and LQKENI. The CDR3 spans 15 residues. The CDR3 region has the DNA TGTGCCAGCTCACCAGGGCTCGGGGGTGGCACTGAAGCTTTCTTT. Its translation is CASSPGLGGGTEAFF.

The chain has TRBV5-5 and TRBJ2-6, with unresolved D. The CDR3 is 15 residues long. The V end was cut by 1 base, the J end by 0 bases, with 5 bases between. Looked up from germline, CDR1 is SGHKS and CDR2 is YYEKEE (reference sequence). CDR3 amino acids: CASSLSRSGANVLTF. DNA for the CDR3: TGTGCCAGCAGCTTGTCTCGCTCTGGGGCCAACGTCCTGACTTTC.

This chain links TRBV29-1 with TRBJ1-3, with a tentative D call TRBD1 (6 bases). The CDR3 length is 15 residues. Trimming stripped 1 base from V and 3 bases from J, with 13 bases between. The germline gives CDR1 SQVTM, CDR2 ANQGSEA. DNA of the CDR3: TGCAGCGTTGAAGGGCAGGGGTTAGGTGGAAACACCATATATTTT. Amino acid sequence: CSVEGQGLGGNTIYF.

Written as DNA, the CDR3 is TGTGCCAGCAGCGCCCAGACTAGCGGGGGTGTCGATGAGCAGTTCTTC. This sequence encodes CASSAQTSGGVDEQFF. The chain uses TRBV9 and TRBJ2-1; TRBD2 agrees at 12 bases. J was trimmed by 8 bases and V by 3 bases; bases with no gene match: 9. CDR1 and CDR2 from the germline V gene are SGDLS and YYNGEE. The CDR3 contains 16 residues.

The chain employs TRBV21-1 and TRBJ2-5; TRBD2, as called in the table, went unchecked against the DNA. TRBV21-1 is flagged as a pseudogene. This CDR3 contains 18 residues. This chain's CDR3 is CASSLLLGLAGVQETQYF. The CDR3 nucleotides read TGTGCCAGCAGTCTACTCCTGGGACTAGCGGGGGTCCAAGAGACCCAGTACTTC.

The chain is built from TRBV5-1 and TRBJ2-1; 7 positions match TRBD1. In germline, CDR1 is SGHRS, CDR2 YFSETQ. CDR3 length: 15 residues. The V and J ends lost 2 bases and 3 bases, in that order; junction bases with no gene match: 5. The CDR3 reads CASSLRQGNYNEQFF. The CDR3 DNA follows: TGCGCCAGCAGCTTAAGACAGGGAAACTACAATGAGCAGTTCTTC.

The rearrangement uses TRBV5-6 and TRBJ2-5, with 8 bases aligning to TRBD1. V dropped 5 bases and J dropped 5; count of bases not matched to a gene: 8. The CDR3 contains 14 residues. Germline-derived CDR1 and CDR2 are SGHDT and YYEEEE. CDR3 in amino acids: CASSSATGDETQYF. The CDR3 nucleotides read TGTGCCAGCAGTTCTGCGACAGGGGACGAGACCCAGTACTTC.

This chain joins TRBV4-2 and TRBJ2-2; 12 bases align to TRBD2. CDR3 length: 18 amino acids. The trim removed 3 bases at V and 5 bases at J, leaving 10 bases unmatched. Germline V gene data show CDR1 as LGHNA and CDR2 as YNFKEQ. CDR3: CASSQADSSGGGTGELFF. The CDR3 coding sequence is TGTGCCAGCAGCCAGGCCGATTCTAGCGGGGGGGGGACCGGGGAGCTGTTTTTT.

The chain joins TRBV6-1 to TRBJ1-1, with D perhaps matching TRBD1 (5 bases). There are 16 residues in the CDR3. CDR1 and CDR2 from the germline V gene are MNHNS and SASEGT. Trimming took off 0 bases at V and 0 bases at J, with 11 bases between the two ends. CDR3 protein: CASSEARGRMNTEAFF. The CDR3 region has the DNA TGTGCCAGCAGTGAAGCGCGGGGACGCATGAACACTGAAGCTTTCTTT.

The chain joins TRBV9 to TRBJ1-1; perhaps TRBD1 as D (6 bases). Trimming removed 0 bases from V and 10 bases from J, with 13 bases in between. The length of the CDR3 is 13 residues. Germline V gene lookup returns CDR1 SGDLS and CDR2 YYNGEE. DNA of the CDR3: TGTGCCAGCAGCGTAGTGGGGGGGCGCCGAGCTTTCTTT. Protein product: CASSVVGGRRAFF.

V and J are TRBV9 and TRBJ2-7; D is possibly TRBD2 (7 bases). V lost 0 bases and J lost 4, with 14 bases in between. The CDR3 is made up of 15 amino acids. Germline CDR1 is SGDLS and CDR2 is YYNGEE. This CDR3 reads CASSVGGGQAYEQYF. The CDR3 nucleotides are TGTGCCAGCAGCGTAGGGGGGGGGCAGGCGTACGAGCAGTACTTC.

This clone was seen once. A junction boundary mismatches the germline segment, possibly from a read error. The J gene is TRBJ1-1, the V gene TRBV5-1; D gene unclear. Germline lookup yields CDR1 SGHRS and CDR2 YFSETQ. The CDR3 runs 16 residues. CDR3 region: CASGLGYTAMNTEAFF. The CDR3 DNA sequence: TGCGCCAGCGGCTTGGGCTACACAGCCATGAACACTGAAGCTTTCTTT.

This rearrangement joins TRBV10-2 to TRBJ1-5, with D possibly being TRBD1 (6 bases). Trimming left V 5 bases short and J 2 bases short, with 7 bases between. This CDR3 spans 13 amino acids. In germline, CDR1 is WSHSY, CDR2 SAAADI. The CDR3 region has the DNA TGCGCCAGCAGTCCAGGGGGCAATCAGCCCCAGCATTTT. Translating it yields CASSPGGNQPQHF.

The chain couples TRBV6-5 to TRBJ1-2; D gene uncertain. V was shortened by 3 bases and J by 5 bases, with 10 bases between the two germline ends. The CDR3 runs to 13 residues. The germline gives CDR1 MNHEY, CDR2 SVGAGI. CDR3 in DNA: TGTGCCAGCAGTTATGGGCAGTTTTATGGCTACACCTTC. Translation gives CASSYGQFYGYTF.

V usage is TRBV7-6 and J usage is TRBJ1-6; 8 bases are shared with TRBD1. The germline V gene encodes CDR1 SGHVS and CDR2 FNYEAQ. The CDR3 extends over 18 amino acids. With V trimmed by 2 bases and J by 0 bases, 6 bases remained unmatched. For the CDR3, the DNA is TGTGCCAGCAGCTTAAGGCAGGGGGCTCTCTCCTATAATTCACCCCTCCACTTT. Residues: CASSLRQGALSYNSPLHF.